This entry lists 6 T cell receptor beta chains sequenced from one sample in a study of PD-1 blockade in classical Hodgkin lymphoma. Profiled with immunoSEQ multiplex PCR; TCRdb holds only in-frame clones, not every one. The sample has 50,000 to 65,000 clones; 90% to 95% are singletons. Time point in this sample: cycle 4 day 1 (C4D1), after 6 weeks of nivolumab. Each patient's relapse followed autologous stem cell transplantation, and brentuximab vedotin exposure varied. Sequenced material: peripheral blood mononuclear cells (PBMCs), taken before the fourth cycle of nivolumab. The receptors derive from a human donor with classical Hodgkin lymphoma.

The CDR3 protein is CASTTGPIEWGPNQPQHF. The CDR3 nucleotides are TGTGCCAGTACCACGGGACCAATTGAGTGGGGACCCAATCAGCCCCAGCATTTT. V gene TRBV19 combines with J gene TRBJ1-5; perhaps TRBD1 as D (5 bases). Germline-derived CDR1 and CDR2 are LNHDA and SQIVND (reference sequence). The length of the CDR3 is 18 residues. The ends were cut back, 7 bases at V and 3 bases at J, with 25 bases in the middle.

The CDR3 nucleotides read TGCGCCAGCAGCCTGGGACTAGCAGGCACAGATACGCAGTATTTT. Its protein product is CASSLGLAGTDTQYF. This chain links TRBV5-1 with TRBJ2-3; 9 nucleotides align to TRBD2. Trimming cost V 4 bases and J 1 base; bases outside gene matches: 4. Germline V gives CDR1 SGHRS, CDR2 YFSETQ. The CDR3 runs to 15 residues.

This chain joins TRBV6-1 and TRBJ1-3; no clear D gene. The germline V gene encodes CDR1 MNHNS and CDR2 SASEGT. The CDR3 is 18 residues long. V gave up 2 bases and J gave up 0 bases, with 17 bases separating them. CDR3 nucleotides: TGTGCCAGCAGTGAATATGGTGGCAGGCCAAGCTCTGGAAACACCATATATTTT. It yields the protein CASSEYGGRPSSGNTIYF.

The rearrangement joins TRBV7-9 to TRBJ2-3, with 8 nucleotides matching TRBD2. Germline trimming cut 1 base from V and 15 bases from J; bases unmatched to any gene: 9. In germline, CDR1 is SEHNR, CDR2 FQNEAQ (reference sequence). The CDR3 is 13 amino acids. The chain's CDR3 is CASSLGTGTSLYF. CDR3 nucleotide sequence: TGTGCCAGCAGCTTAGGTACCGGGACTAGTCTCTATTTT.

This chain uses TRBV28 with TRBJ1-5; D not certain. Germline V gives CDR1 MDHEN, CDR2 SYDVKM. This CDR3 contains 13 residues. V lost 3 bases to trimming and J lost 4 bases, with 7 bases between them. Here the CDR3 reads CASSFPANQPQHF. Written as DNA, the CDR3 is TGTGCCAGCAGTTTTCCCGCGAATCAGCCCCAGCATTTT.

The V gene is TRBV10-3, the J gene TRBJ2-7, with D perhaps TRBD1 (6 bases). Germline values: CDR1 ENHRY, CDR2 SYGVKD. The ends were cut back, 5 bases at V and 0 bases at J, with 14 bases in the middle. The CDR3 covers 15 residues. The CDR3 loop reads CAISTGTSSSYEQYF. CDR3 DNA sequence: TGTGCCATCAGTACCGGGACATCGAGCTCCTACGAGCAGTACTTC.